A single sample gave rise to the 30 T cell receptor beta chains below, sequenced in a study of CD8+ T cells in alopecia areata (dated by TCRdb to 2016 to 2019). Interpreted using the paper, the treatment or condition label stands for: oral pan-JAK inhibitor, 5-10 mg twice daily. Libraries were prepared through the immunoSEQ multiplex PCR assay. RNA was extracted from all samples and reverse transcribed into cDNA as template for TCR sequencing. TCRdb carries this immuneACCESS record with in-frame sequences only. Its versions omit some clonotypes, under half of them owing to an unresolved V gene in the studies checked, with the rest unexplained. Counted in this sample were roughly 180,000 clones; approximately 51% of them appeared once. The ten largest clones add up to 9.5% to 13% of the sample. Sequencing was performed on CD8+ T cells sorted from blood, taken at roughly week 52, from a patient treated with tofacitinib. The receptors were gathered from a human donor with alopecia areata.

J is TRBJ2-5 and V is TRBV29-1; tentatively, D is TRBD2 (6 bases). This CDR3 has 13 amino acids. Trimming cost V 6 bases and J 7 bases, with 18 bases left between them. From germline, CDR1 is SQVTM and CDR2 ANQGSEA. CDR3 protein: CSVDPGLGATQYF. DNA of the CDR3: TGCAGCGTCGACCCGGGACTCGGCGCGACCCAGTACTTC.

The chain uses TRBV7-9 and TRBJ1-3; no reliable D call. Germline V gene sequence: CDR1 SEHNR, CDR2 FQNEAQ (reference sequence). This CDR3 has 14 residues. Trimming shortened V by 5 bases and J by 0 bases, and 8 bases separated the two germline ends. Written as DNA, the CDR3 is TGTGCCAGCAGCCCGACGGTCTCTGGAAACACCATATATTTT. As protein: CASSPTVSGNTIYF.

This chain uses TRBV11-2 with TRBJ2-4; 7 positions match TRBD1. Trimming took 3 bases from V and 10 from J; bases not matched to a gene: 15. This CDR3 contains 16 residues. CDR1 is SGHAT and CDR2 is FQNNGV in the germline V gene. The DNA for the CDR3 is TGTGCCAGCAGCTTCGGTTACAGGGGACCCAGATCGATTCAGTACTTC. Translated, it gives CASSFGYRGPRSIQYF.

CDR3 nucleotide sequence: TGTGCCAGCAGCTTCGGGGGAGCGGGTGCGGTGAACACTGAAGCTTTCTTT. Its translation is CASSFGGAGAVNTEAFF. The rearrangement joins TRBV5-6 to TRBJ1-1, with D tentatively TRBD1 (5 bases). V was cut by 2 bases and J by 0 bases, with 17 bases left in between. The CDR3 extends over 17 amino acids. Germline loops: CDR1 SGHDT, CDR2 YYEEEE.

In its sample, this clone was seen a few times. In DNA form, the CDR3 reads TGTGCCATCTCCTCCGGAGATACGCAGTATTTT. Translation: CAISSGDTQYF. The chain employs TRBV10-3 and TRBJ2-3; D is ambiguous. The germline V gene has CDR1 ENHRY and CDR2 SYGVKD. With 8 bases removed from V and 5 bases from J, the gap between germline ends came to 8 bases. CDR3 size: 11 residues.

The J gene is TRBJ2-3, the V gene TRBV2, with TRBD1 matching 9 bases. There are 14 residues in the CDR3. Losses at the gene ends were 4 bases for V and 5 bases for J; bases not matched to a gene: 4. Germline V CDR1 and CDR2: SNHLY, FYNNEI. CDR3 sequence: CASSARQGGDTQYF. CDR3 DNA sequence: TGTGCCAGCAGTGCTAGACAGGGGGGAGATACGCAGTATTTT.

This clone was picked up a small number of times. V gene TRBV4-3 combines with J gene TRBJ2-1; D might be TRBD1 (6 bases). The germline gives CDR1 LGHNA, CDR2 YSLEER. This CDR3 contains 18 residues. Trimming shortened V by 0 bases and J by 3 bases, and 18 bases separated the two germline ends. CDR3 DNA: TGCGCCAGCAGCCAAGATCTCCCGACAGGAGATGACTACAATGAGCAGTTCTTC. Amino acid sequence: CASSQDLPTGDDYNEQFF.

The chain combines TRBV7-8 with TRBJ2-5; D remains unclear. The CDR3 sequence is 14 residues long. Looked up from germline, CDR1 is SGHVS and CDR2 is FQNEAQ. Trimming pared 5 bases from V and 1 base from J, leaving 11 bases between. CDR3 amino acids: CASSAMALQETQYF. The CDR3 nucleotides are TGTGCCAGCAGCGCGATGGCCCTCCAAGAGACCCAGTACTTC.

This chain connects TRBV7-6 to TRBJ2-5, with D tentatively TRBD2 (5 bases). Trimming took off 2 bases at V and 5 bases at J, with 12 bases between the two ends. The CDR3 is made up of 14 amino acids. Per germline, CDR1 SGHVS and CDR2 FNYEAQ. The CDR3 DNA follows: TGTGCCAGCAGCTTATCTAACGGGGTGGAGACCCAGTACTTC. This codes for CASSLSNGVETQYF.

CDR3 region: CASTDRGEQFF. The CDR3 region has the DNA TGTGCCAGCACGGACAGGGGTGAGCAGTTCTTC. The chain recombines TRBV13 with TRBJ2-1; TRBD1 matches 9 bases. CDR3 size: 11 residues. V shed 7 bases and J 9 bases; nucleotides not matched to a gene: 1. Germline CDR1 reads PRHDT; CDR2 reads FYEKMQ (reference sequence).

This clone was detected once. The J gene is TRBJ1-1, the V gene TRBV30; no definite D call. This CDR3 spans 11 amino acids. CDR1 is GTSNPN, CDR2 SVGIG, per germline (reference sequence). V lost 3 bases, J lost 0 bases, and 2 bases lay in between. Here the CDR3 reads CAWRMNTEAFF. Here the CDR3 DNA reads TGTGCCTGGAGGATGAACACTGAAGCTTTCTTT. Supplemented by reference TRBV30 and TRBJ1-1, the full variable domain reads SQTIHQWPATLVQPVGSPLSLECTVEGTSNPNLYWYRQAAGRGLQLLFYSVGIGQISSEVPQNLSASRPQDRQFILSSKKLLLSDSGFYLCAWRMNTEAFFGQGTRLTVV.

The chain links TRBV27 to TRBJ1-3; a weak D match, TRBD1 (6 bases). This CDR3 region has 11 residues. Per germline, CDR1 MNHEY and CDR2 SMNVEV (reference sequence). V was trimmed by 3 bases and J by 14 bases, leaving 11 bases between them. The CDR3 here is CASSFGGAVYF. In DNA, the CDR3 is TGTGCCAGCAGTTTTGGGGGCGCCGTATATTTT.

V gene TRBV27 combines with J gene TRBJ2-2, with D hard to call. CDR1 is MNHEY, CDR2 SMNVEV, per germline (reference sequence). CDR3 size: 14 residues. Trimming shortened V by 2 bases and J by 4 bases, and 8 bases separated the two germline ends. CDR3 loop: CASSLIASTGELFF. CDR3 in DNA: TGTGCCAGCAGTTTAATCGCTAGCACCGGGGAGCTGTTTTTT.

This chain uses TRBV27 with TRBJ1-1; D call uncertain. CDR3 size: 14 residues. V gave up 2 bases and J gave up 0 bases, with 7 bases separating them. Germline V gives CDR1 MNHEY, CDR2 SMNVEV (reference sequence). In DNA, the CDR3 is TGTGCCAGCAGTTTAGCGCCCCTGAACACTGAAGCTTTCTTT. The encoded protein is CASSLAPLNTEAFF.

V and J are TRBV7-9 and TRBJ1-4; a weak D match, TRBD1 (5 bases). Trimming stripped 4 bases from V and 10 bases from J, with 25 bases between. From germline, CDR1 is SEHNR and CDR2 FQNEAQ (reference sequence). This CDR3 is built from 17 residues. The CDR3 region has the DNA TGTGCCAGCAGCTCCCCAACCGGGACCTCCCTGGAGGGAAAACTGTTTTTT. Translated: CASSSPTGTSLEGKLFF.

This clone was seen more than once but under ten times. The chain links TRBV30 to TRBJ2-3; 11 bases match TRBD2. There are 17 residues in the CDR3. Germline CDR1 reads GTSNPN; CDR2 reads SVGIG (reference sequence). Unmatched junction bases numbered 8, after V lost 1 base and J lost 2 bases. CDR3 nucleotides: TGTGCCTGGAGTGGCTTCCTAGCGGGGGGACTCACAGATACGCAGTATTTT. This encodes CAWSGFLAGGLTDTQYF.

This clone was observed a handful of times. The rearrangement links TRBV29-1 to TRBJ1-1; no clear D. This CDR3 comprises 13 residues. The V gene lost 7 bases and the J gene lost 6 bases, with 18 bases spanning the gap. CDR1 and CDR2 from the germline V gene are SQVTM and ANQGSEA. CDR3 region: CSALDAENAEAFF. The CDR3 coding sequence is TGCAGCGCCCTGGACGCAGAAAATGCTGAAGCTTTCTTT.

The chain uses TRBV5-6 and TRBJ1-5; D remains unclear. CDR3 size: 15 residues. Trimming stripped 0 bases from V and 2 bases from J, with 9 bases between. CDR1 is SGHDT, CDR2 YYEEEE, per germline. The CDR3: CASSLGGMGNQPQHF. The CDR3 DNA sequence: TGTGCCAGCAGCTTGGGGGGTATGGGCAATCAGCCCCAGCATTTT.

This clone was detected ten times or more. The chain carries TRBV10-3 and TRBJ2-3; D possibly corresponds to TRBD1 (6 bases). CDR3 length equals 14 residues. Germline values: CDR1 ENHRY, CDR2 SYGVKD. V was shortened by 6 bases and J by 3 bases, with 13 bases between the two germline ends. CDR3 protein: CAISGAGTTDTQYF. As DNA, the CDR3 is TGTGCCATCAGCGGGGCTGGGACAACAGATACGCAGTATTTT.

Only a few counts were recorded for this clone. The CDR3 nucleotides are TGTGCCAGCAGCCAAGATAGGGACAGCTACTACGAGCAGTACTTC. This translates into CASSQDRDSYYEQYF. This rearrangement joins TRBV14 to TRBJ2-7; 7 bases line up with TRBD1. From germline, CDR1 is SGHDN and CDR2 FVKESK. V lost 0 bases to trimming and J lost 3 bases; unmatched junction nucleotides: 5. The CDR3 is 15 residues long.

This clone has a single count. The V and J genes are TRBV2 and TRBJ1-6; D uncertain. The CDR3 loop spans 16 amino acids. CDR1 and CDR2 (germline): SNHLY, FYNNEI. The V end lost 3 bases, the J end lost 8 bases, and 17 bases lay between the germline ends. For the CDR3, the DNA is TGTGCCAGCAGTGATTTTCAGGTCTCAACCCATTCACCCCTCCACTTT. This translates into CASSDFQVSTHSPLHF. The entire variable domain, with the rest obtained from reference TRBV2 and TRBJ1-6, is as follows: EPEVTQTPSHQVTQMGQEVILRCVPISNHLYFYWYRQILGQKVEFLVSFYNNEISEKSEIFDDQFSVERPDGSNFTLKIRSTKLEDSAMYFCASSDFQVSTHSPLHFGNGTRLTVT.

The CDR3 is CASSSTTGTSGGAPYEQYF. The CDR3 DNA follows: TGTGCCAGCAGCTCGACTACCGGGACTAGCGGGGGGGCCCCCTACGAGCAGTACTTC. This sequence joins TRBV7-9 and TRBJ2-7, with 16 bases lining up with TRBD2. V was clipped by 4 bases and J by 2 bases; unmatched bases: 11. This CDR3 spans 19 amino acids. From germline, CDR1 is SEHNR and CDR2 FQNEAQ (reference sequence).

This clone came up a few times. The gene calls are TRBV13 and TRBJ2-3; D gene ambiguous. CDR3 length: 12 amino acids. Trimming removed 5 bases from V and 6 bases from J, with 9 bases in between. Per the germline V gene, CDR1 is PRHDT and CDR2 is FYEKMQ (reference sequence). As DNA, the CDR3 is TGTGCCAGCAGCCCACGTAGGGATACGCAGTATTTT. The encoded protein is CASSPRRDTQYF.

V and J are TRBV30 and TRBJ1-2; D uncertain. Germline V gene sequence: CDR1 GTSNPN, CDR2 SVGIG (reference sequence). This CDR3 has 11 amino acids. Trimming pared 2 bases from V and 8 bases from J, leaving 9 bases between. CDR3 sequence reads: CAWSRTEGYTF. CDR3 sequence (DNA): TGTGCCTGGAGTAGAACGGAGGGCTACACCTTC.

The genes are TRBV6-5 and TRBJ1-5, with D possibly TRBD1 on 6 matching bases. The V end was cut by 6 bases, the J end by 4 bases, with 13 bases between. CDR1 is MNHEY, CDR2 SVGAGI, per germline. This CDR3 region has 14 residues. CDR3 nucleotide sequence: TGTGCCAGCAGGCAAGTTGGACAGAATCAGCCCCAGCATTTT. Translating it yields CASRQVGQNQPQHF.

V and J are TRBV6-5 and TRBJ1-4; 7 nucleotides align to TRBD1. The CDR3 sequence is 15 residues long. Germline loops: CDR1 MNHEY, CDR2 SVGAGI. The V and J ends lost 1 base and 5 bases, in that order; junction bases with no gene match: 4. The CDR3 loop reads CASSYYGTVNEKLFF. CDR3 nucleotides: TGTGCCAGCAGTTACTATGGGACAGTGAATGAAAAACTGTTTTTT.

The chain uses TRBV11-2 and TRBJ2-1; no definite D call. Germline loops: CDR1 SGHAT, CDR2 FQNNGV. The CDR3 spans 18 residues. V was shortened by 1 base and J by 4 bases, with 20 bases between the two germline ends. This CDR3 reads CASSLAPLYAEHYNEQFF. DNA for the CDR3: TGTGCCAGCAGCTTAGCCCCTCTCTATGCGGAACATTACAATGAGCAGTTCTTC.

This clone has a handful of counts. At one end the junction does not follow the germline gene, possibly because of a read error. The chain recombines TRBV5-1 with TRBJ2-3, with D possibly being TRBD1 (6 bases). Germline loops: CDR1 SGHRS, CDR2 YFSETQ. CDR3 length: 14 amino acids. The CDR3 DNA sequence: TGCGCCAGCAGCTTGGTTCTCGATCAGGGGCCAGGGGATTTT. This gives the protein CASSLVLDQGPGDF.

This clone was observed once. The chain's CDR3 is CASSYGVHQPQHF. The CDR3 nucleotides are TGTGCCAGCAGTTACGGGGTACATCAGCCCCAGCATTTT. The chain has TRBV6-5 and TRBJ1-5; D unresolved. V was trimmed by 2 bases and J by 5 bases, leaving 7 bases between them. The CDR3 runs to 13 residues. The germline CDR1 and CDR2 sequences are MNHEY and SVGAGI.

This clone was observed a few times. The J gene is TRBJ1-5, the V gene TRBV5-6; perhaps TRBD1 as D (5 bases). Trimming took off 0 bases at V and 4 bases at J, with 8 bases between the two ends. Germline V lookup: CDR1 SGHDT, CDR2 YYEEEE. This CDR3 contains 14 residues. In DNA, the CDR3 is TGTGCCAGCAGCTTGGGGGGCCCGAATCAGCCCCAGCATTTT. This translates into CASSLGGPNQPQHF.